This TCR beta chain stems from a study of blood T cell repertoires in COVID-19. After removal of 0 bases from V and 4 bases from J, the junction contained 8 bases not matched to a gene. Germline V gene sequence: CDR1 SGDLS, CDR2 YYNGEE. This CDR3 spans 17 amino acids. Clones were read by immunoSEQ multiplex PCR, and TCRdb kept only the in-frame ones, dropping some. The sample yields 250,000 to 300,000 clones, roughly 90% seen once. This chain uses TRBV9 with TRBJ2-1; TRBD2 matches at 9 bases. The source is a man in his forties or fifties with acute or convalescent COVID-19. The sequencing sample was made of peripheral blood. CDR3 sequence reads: CASSVGGRSGGYNEQFF. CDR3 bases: TGTGCCAGCAGCGTAGGGGGTCGTAGCGGGGGTTACAATGAGCAGTTCTTC.